Following are 21 T cell receptor beta chains from one sample sequenced in a study of T cells in localized non-small cell lung cancer. The data were produced by immunoSEQ multiplex PCR, yet TCRdb's version contains in-frame clones alone and is incomplete. The sample lists tens of thousands of clones; approximately 93% were seen once. The sequenced sample was peripheral blood, obtained before any cancer treatment. Receptors originate from a man aged 35 to 69 with stage I lung adenocarcinoma.

The chain links TRBV7-8 to TRBJ2-2; 7 bases align to TRBD1. This CDR3 region has 15 residues. Trimming at V came to 3 bases and at J to 5 bases, leaving 6 bases not matched to a gene. Germline V lookup: CDR1 SGHVS, CDR2 FQNEAQ. The CDR3 coding sequence is TGTGCCAGCAGCTTGGGGACAGCGCAAACCGGGGAGCTGTTTTTT. Amino acid sequence: CASSLGTAQTGELFF.

This chain connects TRBV5-6 to TRBJ2-7; weak D call: TRBD1 (6 bases). CDR1 and CDR2 from the germline V gene are SGHDT and YYEEEE. The CDR3 runs to 14 residues. V lost 0 bases to trimming and J lost 5 bases, with 12 bases between them. CDR3: CASSLGRGIDEQYF. The CDR3 bases are TGTGCCAGCAGCTTGGGCAGGGGTATCGACGAGCAGTACTTC.

This clone was seen a few times. J is TRBJ1-2 and V is TRBV9; no reliable D call. The CDR3 loop spans 13 amino acids. CDR1 SGDLS and CDR2 YYNGEE come from the germline V gene. V shed 0 bases and J shed 6 bases, with 9 bases lying between them. The CDR3, as DNA: TGTGCCAGCAGCGTAGGGCCATCCGATGGCTACACCTTC. The encoded protein is CASSVGPSDGYTF. The variable domain in full, with the rest retrieved from reference TRBV9 and TRBJ1-2, is DSGVTQTPKHLITATGQRVTLRCSPRSGDLSVYWYQQSLDQGLQFLIQYYNGEERAKGNILERFSAQQFPDLHSELNLSSLELGDSALYFCASSVGPSDGYTFGSGTRLTVV.

The V and J genes are TRBV9 and TRBJ1-2; possible D gene TRBD1, 6 bases. Deletions cut 3 bases from V and 3 bases from J, with 15 bases between. The germline V gene encodes CDR1 SGDLS and CDR2 YYNGEE. CDR3 length equals 15 residues. CDR3 sequence: CASSANHREDYGYTF. DNA for the CDR3: TGTGCCAGCAGCGCCAACCACAGGGAGGACTATGGCTACACCTTC.

The chain has TRBV5-1 and TRBJ2-7; 7 nucleotides line up with TRBD1. The CDR3 is 16 residues long. Germline V gene data show CDR1 as SGHRS and CDR2 as YFSETQ. Trimming at V came to 4 bases and at J to 0 bases, leaving 10 bases not matched to a gene. The CDR3 sequence is CASSATTGLGSYEQYF. In nucleotides, the CDR3 is TGCGCCAGCAGCGCCACGACAGGGCTCGGCTCCTACGAGCAGTACTTC. The variable domain in full, with the rest retrieved from reference TRBV5-1 and TRBJ2-7, is KAGVTQTPRYLIKTRGQQVTLSCSPISGHRSVSWYQQTPGQGLQFLFEYFSETQRNKGNFPGRFSGRQFSNSRSEMNVSTLELGDSALYLCASSATTGLGSYEQYFGPGTRLTVT.

This chain links TRBV4-1 with TRBJ1-2, with 7 bases fitting TRBD1. Trimming took 3 bases from V and 4 from J; bases not matched to a gene: 5. CDR1 is MGHRA, CDR2 YSYEKL, per germline. The CDR3 is made up of 14 amino acids. The CDR3 here is CASSQPDRVYGYTF. In DNA form, the CDR3 reads TGCGCCAGCAGCCAGCCCGACAGGGTCTATGGCTACACCTTC.

The chain links TRBV4-1 to TRBJ2-7; 8 bases align to TRBD2. The germline V gene encodes CDR1 MGHRA and CDR2 YSYEKL. The CDR3 runs 15 residues. V dropped 4 bases and J dropped 4; count of bases not matched to a gene: 9. The CDR3 spells CASSPGSGSVYEQYF. CDR3 nucleotides: TGCGCCAGCAGCCCCGGAAGCGGGAGCGTTTACGAGCAGTACTTC.

This rearrangement joins TRBV10-3 to TRBJ2-5, with D unresolved. The CDR3 covers 11 residues. Germline CDR1 and CDR2: ENHRY and SYGVKD. The V and J ends lost 2 bases and 6 bases respectively, with 4 bases between them. The CDR3 reads CAISEGKTQYF. The DNA of the CDR3 is TGTGCCATCAGTGAGGGAAAGACCCAGTACTTC.

The rearrangement joins TRBV27 to TRBJ2-5, with TRBD2 identical over 13 bases. The CDR3 runs 15 residues. V shed 6 bases and J 9 bases; nucleotides not matched to a gene: 10. CDR1 is MNHEY, CDR2 SMNVEV, per germline (reference sequence). Here the CDR3 reads CASSPGTSGTLPQYF. CDR3 sequence (DNA): TGTGCCAGCAGCCCCGGGACTAGCGGGACTTTGCCCCAGTACTTC.

A single count supports this clone. This chain connects TRBV5-1 to TRBJ1-1; 7 bases map to TRBD1. The CDR3 totals 18 residues. The V gene end was trimmed by 3 bases and the J gene end by 1 base; junction bases not matched to a gene: 15. Germline loops: CDR1 SGHRS, CDR2 YFSETQ. Here the CDR3 reads CASSYSPGQHYGNTEAFF. Here the CDR3 DNA reads TGCGCCAGCAGCTATAGTCCGGGACAGCATTATGGGAACACTGAAGCTTTCTTT. Drawing the rest from reference TRBV5-1 and TRBJ1-1, the complete variable domain is KAGVTQTPRYLIKTRGQQVTLSCSPISGHRSVSWYQQTPGQGLQFLFEYFSETQRNKGNFPGRFSGRQFSNSRSEMNVSTLELGDSALYLCASSYSPGQHYGNTEAFFGQGTRLTVV.

J is TRBJ2-4 and V is TRBV10-3; D tentatively fits TRBD1 or TRBD2 (6 bases each). V was trimmed by 11 bases and J by 1 base, leaving 15 bases between them. Germline values: CDR1 ENHRY, CDR2 SYGVKD. The CDR3 is 14 residues long. CDR3 region: CASSGGGAKNIQYF. The DNA of the CDR3 is TGTGCCTCCTCCGGAGGGGGGGCCAAAAACATTCAGTACTTC.

V usage is TRBV9 and J usage is TRBJ1-2, with D perhaps matching TRBD1 (6 bases). V was clipped by 4 bases and J by 7 bases, with 26 bases between them. The CDR3 is 17 residues long. Germline V gene sequence: CDR1 SGDLS, CDR2 YYNGEE. The CDR3 loop is CASSPRGVRGHGAGYTF. CDR3 in DNA: TGTGCCAGCAGCCCACGGGGGGTACGGGGGCACGGGGCTGGCTACACCTTC.

This clone came up many times. The rearrangement uses TRBV20-1 and TRBJ2-1; 12 bases line up with TRBD2. Germline V gives CDR1 DFQATT, CDR2 SNEGSKA (reference sequence). V was pared by 8 bases and J by 10 bases, with 3 bases of the junction left unmatched. The CDR3 runs to 11 residues. The CDR3 DNA reads as TGCAGTTCCGGGACTAGCGGGGAGCAGTTCTTC. Amino acids: CSSGTSGEQFF.

This sequence joins TRBV6-5 and TRBJ2-7, with 8 bases aligning to TRBD2. V shed 5 bases, J shed 2 bases, and the junction held 5 bases outside the gene matches. The CDR3 is 14 residues long. From germline, CDR1 is MNHEY and CDR2 SVGAGI. The CDR3 is CASSPGTSTYEQYF. In DNA, the CDR3 is TGTGCCAGCAGTCCGGGGACTAGTACCTACGAGCAGTACTTC.

V is TRBV29-1 and J is TRBJ2-7; D is ambiguous. V gave up 5 bases and J gave up 2 bases, with 13 bases separating them. Germline CDR1 is SQVTM and CDR2 is ANQGSEA. The CDR3 has 13 residues. The CDR3 region is CSVLLGGAYEQYF. Here the CDR3 DNA reads TGCAGCGTTCTGCTTGGTGGAGCCTACGAGCAGTACTTC.

The V call is TRBV4-1, the J call TRBJ2-7, with 13 bases aligning to TRBD2. The CDR3 sequence is 19 residues long. CDR1 MGHRA and CDR2 YSYEKL come from the germline V gene. Trimming at V came to 4 bases and at J to 3 bases, leaving 15 bases not matched to a gene. Here the CDR3 reads CASSRELAGGSYGGYEQYF. The CDR3 coding sequence is TGCGCCAGCAGCCGAGAACTAGCGGGAGGGTCCTACGGGGGCTACGAGCAGTACTTC.

The CDR3 loop reads CASSSGTSLGQFF. For the CDR3, the DNA is TGTGCCAGCAGCTCCGGGACTAGCCTCGGGCAGTTCTTC. The chain links TRBV11-3 to TRBJ2-1, with TRBD2 identical over 9 bases. CDR3 length: 13 amino acids. With V trimmed by 4 bases and J by 12 bases, 7 bases remained unmatched. From germline, CDR1 is SGHNT and CDR2 YENEEA.

This clone was observed once. The V call is TRBV6-1, the J call TRBJ1-1, with TRBD1 matching 7 bases. CDR3 size: 15 residues. Germline V gene sequence: CDR1 MNHNS, CDR2 SASEGT. Trimming cost V 1 base and J 1 base; bases outside gene matches: 3. This CDR3 is CASSEEGTANTEAFF. CDR3 in DNA: TGTGCCAGCAGTGAAGAGGGGACAGCGAACACTGAAGCTTTCTTT.

The chain employs TRBV28 and TRBJ2-7, with 9 bases aligning to TRBD2. The CDR3 has 16 amino acids. V lost 3 bases and J lost 7; bases outside the gene matches: 13. The germline CDR1 and CDR2 sequences are MDHEN and SYDVKM. Written as DNA, the CDR3 is TGTGCCAGCAGTTTGTTTGGCGGGAGGGCCTCGGGTGAGCAGTACTTC. Protein: CASSLFGGRASGEQYF.

V gene TRBV18 combines with J gene TRBJ2-2; D perhaps matches TRBD2 (5 bases). V dropped 3 bases and J dropped 2 bases, with 10 bases sitting between them. The CDR3 length is 15 residues. Germline CDR1 reads KGHSH; CDR2 reads LQKENI. In DNA, the CDR3 is TGTGCCAGCTCACCCCGACGGGAAAACACCGGGGAGCTGTTTTTT. Translation gives CASSPRRENTGELFF.

This chain links TRBV11-2 with TRBJ2-2, with D tentatively TRBD2 (6 bases). In germline, CDR1 is SGHAT, CDR2 FQNNGV. V shed 1 base and J shed 6 bases, with 9 bases lying between them. The CDR3 sequence is 14 residues long. The CDR3 bases are TGTGCCAGCAGCTTAGCGGGAGCAGCCGGGGAGCTGTTTTTT. It yields the protein CASSLAGAAGELFF.